The next 18 T cell receptor beta chains were all read from a single sample in a study of T cells in Graves' hyperthyroidism and ophthalmopathy (dated by TCRdb to between 2018 and 2021). The library was built by means of multiplex PCR. Sequencing was performed on an Illumina HiSeq 2000. The TCR beta CDR3 regions were amplified from RNA transcripts. The TCR CDR3 was subjected to a first round of RT-PCR using the HTBI primer set and the Qiagen OneStep RT-PCR kit. Through fastp at Q25 and MiXCR, TCRdb rebuilt clones from the public reads, retaining in-frame beta chains. Each entry merges the rows of one CDR3 protein and shows their most common DNA and genes. A total of hundreds of thousands of distinct CDR3 sequences appear in this sample, approximately 15% of them only once. Less than 3.5% of the sample belongs to the ten largest clones. Material: blood. The receptors derive from a woman in her thirties or forties with Graves' ophthalmopathy.

This clonotype was found a few times. The J gene is TRBJ2-5, the V gene TRBV6-1; TRBD1 agrees at 7 bases. V lost 4 bases and J lost 5; bases outside the gene matches: 7. CDR3 length: 14 amino acids. Germline V gene lookup returns CDR1 MNHNS and CDR2 SASEGT. The CDR3 is CASSAGQPMETQYF. The CDR3 DNA reads TGTGCCAGCAGTGCGGGACAGCCTATGGAGACCCAGTACTTC.

This clonotype was counted many times. The chain joins TRBV27 to TRBJ2-7; no firm D call. The CDR3 consists of 13 residues. V was clipped by 3 bases and J by 0 bases, with 6 bases between them. The germline CDR1 and CDR2 sequences are MNHEY and SMNVEV (reference sequence). The CDR3 DNA sequence: TGTGCCAGCAGTTTGGCCCTCTCCTACGAGCAGTACTTC. This codes for CASSLALSYEQYF.

This clonotype was counted a few times. Just one base apart from a much larger clone, this may be a read error. The rearrangement joins TRBV2 to TRBJ1-2; 7 bases are a match to TRBD1. Germline V gene sequence: CDR1 SNHLY, CDR2 FYNNEI. This CDR3 has 14 residues. J lost 0 bases, V lost 6 bases, and 4 bases had no gene match. CDR3 sequence reads: CASRRQGSNYGYTF. DNA for the CDR3: TGTGCCAGCAGGAGACAGGGATCTAACTATGGCTACACCTTC.

This clonotype was seen a few times. This chain uses TRBV5-1 with TRBJ2-4; D call uncertain. Germline CDR1 reads SGHRS; CDR2 reads YFSETQ. Trimming pared 0 bases from V and 1 base from J, leaving 17 bases between. The CDR3 spans 18 residues. CDR3 amino acids: CASSLGRYGGPAKNIQYF. The CDR3 nucleotides are TGCGCCAGCAGCTTGGGGCGTTACGGCGGTCCGGCCAAAAACATTCAGTACTTC.

This clonotype occurred many times. The V gene is TRBV20-1, the J gene TRBJ2-5, with D perhaps given as TRBD1 or TRBD2 (5 bases each). The V gene lost 0 bases and the J gene lost 1 base, with 15 bases spanning the gap. The CDR3 extends over 16 amino acids. Per the germline V gene, CDR1 is DFQATT and CDR2 is SNEGSKA (reference sequence). CDR3 loop: CSARDYSGTAQETQYF. For the CDR3, the DNA is TGCAGTGCTAGAGATTATTCGGGGACGGCCCAAGAGACCCAGTACTTC.

This clonotype was counted many times. The V gene is TRBV11-1, the J gene TRBJ2-1; the D gene could be TRBD1 or TRBD2 (6 bases each). V lost 5 bases, J lost 9 bases, and 17 bases lay in between. This CDR3 is built from 14 residues. The germline V gene encodes CDR1 SGHAT and CDR2 FQDESV (reference sequence). CDR3 loop: CASSPPAGEAEQFF. The CDR3 DNA reads TGTGCCAGCAGCCCCCCGGCAGGGGAGGCTGAGCAGTTCTTC.

At least ten counts were recorded for this clonotype. J is TRBJ1-1 and V is TRBV5-1; tentatively, D is TRBD1 (6 bases). The CDR3 length is 15 residues. Trimming pared 1 base from V and 1 base from J, leaving 11 bases between. Germline V gene sequence: CDR1 SGHRS, CDR2 YFSETQ. In nucleotides, the CDR3 is TGCGCCAGCAGCTTGACGGACAGTAGGAACACTGAAGCTTTCTTT. This gives the protein CASSLTDSRNTEAFF.

In regard to this clonotype: This may come from a read error, since a much larger clone is one base off. This sequence joins TRBV4-1 and TRBJ2-7; unclear D gene. Germline V gene data show CDR1 as MGHRA and CDR2 as YSYEKL. This CDR3 has 13 amino acids. Trimming removed 2 bases from V and 5 bases from J, with 10 bases in between. The CDR3 protein is CASSQRLTHEQYF. In DNA form, the CDR3 reads TGCGCCAGCAGCCAAAGGTTAACCCACGAGCAGTACTTC.

This clonotype was seen at least ten times. The J gene is TRBJ2-7, the V gene TRBV20-1; D unclear. This CDR3 has 13 amino acids. Deletions cut 5 bases from V and 7 bases from J, with 18 bases between. CDR1 and CDR2 from the germline V gene are DFQATT and SNEGSKA (reference sequence). The DNA for the CDR3 is TGCAGTGCTTCTCTCCCTCAACTGGGGGAGCAGTACTTC. It translates to CSASLPQLGEQYF.

The V gene is TRBV20-1, the J gene TRBJ1-1; unclear D gene. The V gene's germline CDR1 is DFQATT and CDR2 SNEGSKA (reference sequence). The CDR3 length is 11 residues. V gave up 5 bases and J gave up 3 bases, with 7 bases separating them. The CDR3 DNA sequence: TGCAGTGCTTTGGCGGACACTGAAGCTTTCTTT. It yields the protein CSALADTEAFF.

This clonotype was seen repeatedly, ten times or more. The V and J genes are TRBV2 and TRBJ2-7; possibly TRBD2 for D (6 bases). Per germline, CDR1 SNHLY and CDR2 FYNNEI. Trimming shortened V by 3 bases and J by 2 bases, and 20 bases separated the two germline ends. This CDR3 is built from 17 residues. The DNA of the CDR3 is TGTGCCAGCAGTGATGAGCCGCGGAGGGGTCAGACCTACGAGCAGTACTTC. This translates into CASSDEPRRGQTYEQYF.

This clonotype turned up a few times. The rearrangement links TRBV2 to TRBJ2-7; D unclear. The V gene's germline CDR1 is SNHLY and CDR2 FYNNEI. This CDR3 has 14 amino acids. Trimming took 6 bases from V and 4 from J, leaving 16 bases between them. CDR3 amino acids: CASSAGRIFYEQYF. Written as DNA, the CDR3 is TGTGCCAGCAGCGCCGGGCGGATATTTTACGAGCAGTACTTC.

This clonotype was counted between two and nine times. The genes are TRBV6-1 and TRBJ1-2; no firm D call. The V gene's germline CDR1 is MNHNS and CDR2 SASEGT. This CDR3 comprises 11 residues. V dropped 7 bases and J dropped 8 bases, with 11 bases sitting between them. CDR3 in DNA: TGTGCCAGCACCACCCTGAGCGGCTACACCTTC. This sequence encodes CASTTLSGYTF.

This clonotype was found many times. CDR3 residues: CASPPQGRFAEAFF. Here the CDR3 DNA reads TGTGCCAGCCCCCCGCAGGGGCGGTTCGCTGAAGCTTTCTTT. The gene calls are TRBV28 and TRBJ1-1, with D possibly being TRBD1 (6 bases). Germline-derived CDR1 and CDR2 are MDHEN and SYDVKM. V shed 8 bases and J shed 6 bases, with 19 bases lying between them. The CDR3 totals 14 residues.

This clonotype showed up just a few times. CDR3 residues: CASSFLLPGELFF. CDR3 nucleotide sequence: TGTGCCAGTAGTTTCCTACTCCCCGGGGAGCTGTTTTTT. The chain is built from TRBV19 and TRBJ2-2; D unresolved. V was trimmed by 5 bases and J by 6 bases, leaving 10 bases between them. The CDR3 totals 13 residues. Per the germline V gene, CDR1 is LNHDA and CDR2 is SQIVND (reference sequence).

V usage is TRBV15 and J usage is TRBJ2-3; D is unclear. Trimming removed 0 bases from V and 2 bases from J, with 9 bases in between. Looked up from germline, CDR1 is LNHNV and CDR2 is YYDKDF (reference sequence). This CDR3 has 15 residues. The CDR3 bases are TGTGCCACCAGCAGAGACCCCTTAAACACAGATACGCAGTATTTT. This codes for CATSRDPLNTDTQYF. The whole variable domain, remainder taken from reference TRBV15 and TRBJ2-3, is DAMVIQNPRYQVTQFGKPVTLSCSQTLNHNVMYWYQQKSSQAPKLLFHYYDKDFNNEADTPDNFQSRRPNTSFCFLDIRSPGLGDTAMYLCATSRDPLNTDTQYFGPGTRLTVL.

This clonotype was seen repeatedly, ten times or more. The chain couples TRBV28 to TRBJ2-7; no firm D call. This CDR3 has 12 amino acids. V lost 6 bases, J lost 3 bases, and 9 bases lay in between. In germline, CDR1 is MDHEN, CDR2 SYDVKM. The CDR3 sequence is CASSRLLYEQYF. For the CDR3, the DNA is TGTGCCAGCAGCCGCCTCCTCTACGAGCAGTACTTC.

The table lists this clonotype with a few counts. The chain recombines TRBV7-9 with TRBJ2-3; no definite D call. Deletions cut 4 bases from V and 0 bases from J, with 17 bases between. The CDR3 totals 17 residues. Germline CDR1 and CDR2: SEHNR and FQNEAQ (reference sequence). CDR3 nucleotide sequence: TGTGCCAGCAGCTGGTCGCCAGCTAGAACTAGCACAGATACGCAGTATTTT. Translation: CASSWSPARTSTDTQYF. The variable domain in full, completed from reference TRBV7-9 and TRBJ2-3, reads DTGVSQNPRHKITKRGQNVTFRCDPISEHNRLYWYRQTLGQGPEFLTYFQNEAQLEKSRLLSDRFSAERPKGSFSTLEIQRTEQGDSAMYLCASSWSPARTSTDTQYFGPGTRLTVL.